This T cell receptor (beta chain) was captured in a study of T cells in tumors after PD-1 blockade. Generated by immunoSEQ multiplex PCR, the TCRdb table keeps only in-frame clones and is missing some. The data hold 13,000 to 15,000 clones, with nearly 85% observed a single time. V gave up 6 bases and J gave up 4 bases, with 8 bases separating them. Germline loops: CDR1 MNHEY, CDR2 SMNVEV (reference sequence). This CDR3 has 12 residues. The material sequenced was PBMCs, taken after anti-PD-1 treatment. This clonotype was sampled from a human donor with basal cell carcinoma. The chain combines TRBV27 with TRBJ2-3; D unclear. This chain's CDR3 is CASSQTADTQYF. CDR3 bases: TGTGCCAGCAGCCAGACTGCAGATACGCAGTATTTT.